The clone carrying this TCR beta chain was recorded many times. The sample belongs to a study of prognosis after radiotherapy for stage I lung cancer. From genomic DNA, two-round multiplex PCR was used to amplify TCR beta CDR3. Primers were specific to each TRBV and TRBJ gene in first-round PCR. Universal primers were used in the second PCR round. TCRdb redid the calling of the multiplex PCR reads with MiXCR, one entry per CDR3 protein. The sample records around 30,000 distinct CDR3 sequences, under 40% being singletons. The receptor was isolated from a donor at least 50 years old with non-small cell lung cancer. The sequences come from PBMCs, collected before or after stereotactic body radiation therapy (not recorded which).

CDR3 in amino acids: CASSSSPLGRRGSSYEQYF. CDR3 in DNA: TGTGCCAGCAGTTCTTCCCCGCTTGGCCGGAGAGGGAGCTCCTACGAGCAGTACTTC. The rearrangement uses TRBV12-3 or TRBV12-4 and TRBJ2-7; TRBD2 might be the D (5 bases). Trimming removed 4 bases at V and 0 bases at J, with 25 bases between. The CDR3 is 19 amino acids.